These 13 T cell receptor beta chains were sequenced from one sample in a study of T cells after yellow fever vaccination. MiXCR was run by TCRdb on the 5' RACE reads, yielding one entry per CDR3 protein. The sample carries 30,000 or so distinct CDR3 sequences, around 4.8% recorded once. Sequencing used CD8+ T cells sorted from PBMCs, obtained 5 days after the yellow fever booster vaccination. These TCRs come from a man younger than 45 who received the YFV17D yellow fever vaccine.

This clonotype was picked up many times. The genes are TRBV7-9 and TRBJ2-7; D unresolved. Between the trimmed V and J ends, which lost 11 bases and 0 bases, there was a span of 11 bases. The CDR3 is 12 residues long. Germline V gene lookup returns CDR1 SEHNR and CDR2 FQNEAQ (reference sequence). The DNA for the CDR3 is TGTGCCTTAGGCGGCTCCTCCTACGAGCAGTACTTC. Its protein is CALGGSSYEQYF.

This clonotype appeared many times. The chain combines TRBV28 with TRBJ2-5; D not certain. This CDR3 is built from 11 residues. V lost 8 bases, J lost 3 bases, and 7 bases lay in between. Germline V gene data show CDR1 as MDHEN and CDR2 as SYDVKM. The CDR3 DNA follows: TGTGCCAGCCGAGAGGAAGAGACCCAGTACTTC. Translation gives CASREEETQYF.

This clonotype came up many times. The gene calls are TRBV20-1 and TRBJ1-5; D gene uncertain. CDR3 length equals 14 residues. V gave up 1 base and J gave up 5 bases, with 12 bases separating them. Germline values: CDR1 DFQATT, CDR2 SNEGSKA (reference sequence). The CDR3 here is CSARAALAYQPQHF. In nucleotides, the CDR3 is TGCAGTGCTAGAGCGGCCCTAGCATATCAGCCCCAGCATTTT.

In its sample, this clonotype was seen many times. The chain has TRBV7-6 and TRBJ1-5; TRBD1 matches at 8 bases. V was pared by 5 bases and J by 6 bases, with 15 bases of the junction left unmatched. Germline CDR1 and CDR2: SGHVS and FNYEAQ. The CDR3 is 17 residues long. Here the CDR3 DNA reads TGTGCCAGCAGCCCCGAGCCGGGCCAGGGGGCGAGTCAGCCCCAGCATTTT. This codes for CASSPEPGQGASQPQHF. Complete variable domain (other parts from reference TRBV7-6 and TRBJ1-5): GAGVSQSPRYKVTKRGQDVALRCDPISGHVSLYWYRQALGQGPEFLTYFNYEAQQDKSGLPNDRFSAERPEGSISTLTIQRTEQRDSAMYRCASSPEPGQGASQPQHFGDGTRLSIL.

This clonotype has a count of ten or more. The DNA of the CDR3 is TGTGCCAGCAGCGATACCGCGGGAGGGGGTTACAATGAGCAGTTCTTC. Its translation: CASSDTAGGGYNEQFF. The chain has TRBV11-2 and TRBJ2-1, with 9 positions matching TRBD2. The V segment lost 5 bases and the J segment 4 bases; nucleotides outside the gene matches: 9. The CDR3 contains 16 residues. Germline V lookup: CDR1 SGHAT, CDR2 FQNNGV.

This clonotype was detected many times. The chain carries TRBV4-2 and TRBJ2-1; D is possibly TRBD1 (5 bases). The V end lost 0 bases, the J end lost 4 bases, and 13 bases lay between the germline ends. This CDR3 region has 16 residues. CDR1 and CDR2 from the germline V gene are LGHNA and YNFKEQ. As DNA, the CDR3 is TGTGCCAGCAGCCAAGAGGACCTGTCAGGGTACAATGAGCAGTTCTTC. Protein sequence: CASSQEDLSGYNEQFF.

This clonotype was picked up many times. CDR3 region: CASSLGPGTSGYEQYF. In DNA, the CDR3 is TGTGCCAGCAGCCTTGGACCCGGGACTAGCGGGTACGAGCAGTACTTC. V usage is TRBV28 and J usage is TRBJ2-7; 12 bases map to TRBD2. Germline V gene data show CDR1 as MDHEN and CDR2 as SYDVKM. The CDR3 spans 16 residues. V was pared by 6 bases and J by 4 bases, with 10 bases of the junction left unmatched.

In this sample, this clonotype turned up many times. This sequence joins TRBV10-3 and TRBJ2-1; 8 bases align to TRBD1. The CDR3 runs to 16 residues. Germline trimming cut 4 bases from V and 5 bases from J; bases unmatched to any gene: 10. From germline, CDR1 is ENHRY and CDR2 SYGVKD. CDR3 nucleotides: TGTGCCATCAGTGTGCGCACCGAACAGGGGGACAATGAGCAGTTCTTC. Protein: CAISVRTEQGDNEQFF.

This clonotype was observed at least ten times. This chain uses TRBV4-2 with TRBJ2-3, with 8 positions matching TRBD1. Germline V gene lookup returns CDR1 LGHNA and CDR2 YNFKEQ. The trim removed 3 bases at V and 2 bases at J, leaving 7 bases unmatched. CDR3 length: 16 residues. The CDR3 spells CASSQGTGPSTDTQYF. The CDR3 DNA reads TGTGCCAGCAGCCAGGGGACAGGTCCGTCCACAGATACGCAGTATTTT.

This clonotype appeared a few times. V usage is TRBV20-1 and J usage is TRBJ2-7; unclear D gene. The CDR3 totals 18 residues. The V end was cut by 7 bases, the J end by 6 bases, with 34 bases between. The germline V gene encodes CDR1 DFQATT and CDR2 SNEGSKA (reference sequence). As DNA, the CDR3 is TGCAGTGGAGTAGGTTTTGTGGGCGCTCACATTTCGTCTACCGAGCAGTACTTC. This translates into CSGVGFVGAHISSTEQYF.

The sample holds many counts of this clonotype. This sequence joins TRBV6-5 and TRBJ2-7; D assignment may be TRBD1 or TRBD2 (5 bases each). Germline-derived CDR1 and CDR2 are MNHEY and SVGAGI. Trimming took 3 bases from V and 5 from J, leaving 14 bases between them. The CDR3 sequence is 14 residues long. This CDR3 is CASSYRGGGDEQYF. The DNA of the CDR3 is TGTGCCAGCAGTTATCGGGGCGGTGGGGACGAGCAGTACTTC.

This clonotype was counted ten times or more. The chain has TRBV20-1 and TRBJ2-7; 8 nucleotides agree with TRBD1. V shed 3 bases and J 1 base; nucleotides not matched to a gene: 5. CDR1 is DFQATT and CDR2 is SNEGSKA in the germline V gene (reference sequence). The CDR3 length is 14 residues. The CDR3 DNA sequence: TGCAGTGCTAGCGCGGACAGGGTTTCCTACGAGCAGTACTTC. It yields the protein CSASADRVSYEQYF.

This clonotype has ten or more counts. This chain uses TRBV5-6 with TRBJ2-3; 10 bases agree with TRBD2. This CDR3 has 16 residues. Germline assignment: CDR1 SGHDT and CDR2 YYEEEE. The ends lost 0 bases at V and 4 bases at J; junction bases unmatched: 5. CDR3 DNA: TGTGCCAGCAGCTTGGTACTAGCGGGAACCCCAGATACGCAGTATTTT. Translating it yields CASSLVLAGTPDTQYF.